One and the same sample provided the 10 T cell receptor beta chains below, sequenced in a study of T cell responses to AZD1222 COVID-19 vaccine. Here immunoSEQ multiplex PCR was the method, and the copy in TCRdb shows in-frame clones only, minus some. The profile covers about 120,000 clones, with 80% to 90% appearing a single time and approximately 6.5% taken by the ten largest. Sequencing was performed on peripheral blood, taken 28 days after the second AZD1222 dose. The receptors derive from an adult who received the AZD1222 COVID-19 vaccine.

The chain links TRBV6-5 to TRBJ1-6; D may be TRBD1 (5 bases). There are 15 residues in the CDR3. Trimming took off 5 bases at V and 14 bases at J, with 22 bases between the two ends. CDR1 is MNHEY, CDR2 SVGAGI, per germline. The CDR3 DNA sequence: TGTGCCAGCAGTCCCCGAGGGGTCCTGGGTTTAGCCCTCCACTTT. Its protein product is CASSPRGVLGLALHF.

The gene calls are TRBV9 and TRBJ1-1, with unresolved D. The CDR3 contains 13 residues. The ends were cut back, 0 bases at V and 5 bases at J, with 8 bases in the middle. Germline lookup yields CDR1 SGDLS and CDR2 YYNGEE. The CDR3 reads CASSVGKRTEAFF. In DNA, the CDR3 is TGTGCCAGCAGCGTAGGAAAGCGGACTGAAGCTTTCTTT.

The CDR3 reads CASTERGGGTEAFF. The CDR3 DNA reads TGTGCCAGCACCGAGAGGGGGGGAGGCACTGAAGCTTTCTTT. The chain carries TRBV7-9 and TRBJ1-1; perhaps TRBD1 as D (6 bases). CDR3 length equals 14 residues. The V gene lost 7 bases and the J gene lost 4 bases, with 16 bases spanning the gap. Germline V gene data show CDR1 as SEHNR and CDR2 as FQNEAQ (reference sequence). Looking up the rest from reference TRBV7-9 and TRBJ1-1 gives the full variable domain: DTGVSQNPRHKITKRGQNVTFRCDPISEHNRLYWYRQTLGQGPEFLTYFQNEAQLEKSRLLSDRFSAERPKGSFSTLEIQRTEQGDSAMYLCASTERGGGTEAFFGQGTRLTVV.

This clone was picked up one time. In nucleotides, the CDR3 is TGTGCCAGCAGCGTTAATAGCGGAATAATGACAGATACGCAGTATTTT. Translating it yields CASSVNSGIMTDTQYF. The chain has TRBV9 and TRBJ2-3; D perhaps matches TRBD2 (6 bases). The length of the CDR3 is 16 residues. Deletions cut 2 bases from V and 3 bases from J, with 16 bases between. Per germline, CDR1 SGDLS and CDR2 YYNGEE.

The chain combines TRBV9 with TRBJ2-3; 9 positions agree with TRBD2. The CDR3 consists of 17 residues. Germline V gene data show CDR1 as SGDLS and CDR2 as YYNGEE. J gave up 1 base and V 0 bases, and 6 bases lay outside the gene matches. CDR3 in amino acids: CASSVALRGGGTDTQYF. Written as DNA, the CDR3 is TGTGCCAGCAGCGTAGCTCTTCGCGGGGGGGGCACAGATACGCAGTATTTT. Combining the CDR3 with reference TRBV9 and TRBJ2-3 gives the whole variable domain DSGVTQTPKHLITATGQRVTLRCSPRSGDLSVYWYQQSLDQGLQFLIQYYNGEERAKGNILERFSAQQFPDLHSELNLSSLELGDSALYFCASSVALRGGGTDTQYFGPGTRLTVL.

The chain couples TRBV15 to TRBJ2-3, with TRBD1 matching over 8 bases. The CDR3 consists of 14 residues. Germline CDR1 LNHNV, CDR2 YYDKDF (reference sequence). J gave up 1 base and V 4 bases, and 1 base lay outside the gene matches. CDR3 sequence reads: CATSKDRGTDTQYF. DNA of the CDR3: TGTGCCACCAGCAAGGACAGGGGCACAGATACGCAGTATTTT.

The rearrangement joins TRBV6-5 to TRBJ2-7; TRBD2 might be the D (6 bases). In germline, CDR1 is MNHEY, CDR2 SVGAGI. V lost 0 bases and J 2 bases, leaving 14 bases between the germline ends. This CDR3 contains 16 residues. This CDR3 reads CASSYSAGLFTYEQYF. The DNA of the CDR3 is TGTGCCAGCAGTTACTCGGCGGGGCTTTTCACCTACGAGCAGTACTTC.

The J gene is TRBJ1-4, the V gene TRBV28, with D perhaps matching TRBD1 (6 bases). The V gene lost 2 bases and the J gene lost 4 bases, with 8 bases spanning the gap. This CDR3 has 14 residues. Germline CDR1 and CDR2: MDHEN and SYDVKM. CDR3 coding DNA: TGTGCCAGCAGTTTAACAGGGAGTAATGAAAAACTGTTTTTT. It is translated as CASSLTGSNEKLFF. The variable domain in full, with the rest retrieved from reference TRBV28 and TRBJ1-4, is DVKVTQSSRYLVKRTGEKVFLECVQDMDHENMFWYRQDPGLGLRLIYFSYDVKMKEKGDIPEGYSVSREKKERFSLILESASTNQTSMYLCASSLTGSNEKLFFGSGTQLSVL.

This chain joins TRBV4-1 and TRBJ2-3; D unclear. The length of the CDR3 is 14 residues. Trimming took 1 base from V and 2 from J, leaving 7 bases between them. Germline assignment: CDR1 MGHRA and CDR2 YSYEKL. CDR3 DNA: TGCGCCAGCAGCCAAGCTCCCCTCACAGATACGCAGTATTTT. This gives the protein CASSQAPLTDTQYF.

The chain links TRBV9 to TRBJ2-7; 11 bases are shared with TRBD2. V was pared by 3 bases and J by 0 bases, with 2 bases of the junction left unmatched. CDR1 is SGDLS, CDR2 YYNGEE, per germline. The CDR3 consists of 15 residues. The DNA for the CDR3 is TGTGCCAGCAGCGCGGGACTAGCGGTCTCCTACGAGCAGTACTTC. Translated: CASSAGLAVSYEQYF.